Presented here are 13 T cell receptor beta chains from one specimen sequenced in a study of blood T cell repertoires in COVID-19. Sequencing was performed with immunoSEQ multiplex PCR; in TCRdb, only in-frame clones are kept and a portion is missing. The sample shows 95,000 to 130,000 clones, over 80% of them seen only once. Sequenced: peripheral blood. The receptors here all came from a man aged 25 to 40 with acute or convalescent COVID-19.

The chain carries TRBV5-1 and TRBJ2-7; D could derive from TRBD1 or TRBD2 (5 bases each). There are 16 residues in the CDR3. With 4 bases removed from V and 5 bases from J, the gap between germline ends came to 22 bases. The germline V gene has CDR1 SGHRS and CDR2 YFSETQ. CDR3 in amino acids: CASSLGPQVTVHEQYF. DNA for the CDR3: TGCGCCAGCAGCCTGGGACCACAGGTTACGGTCCACGAGCAGTACTTC.

The J gene is TRBJ2-7, the V gene TRBV5-6; the D gene is possibly TRBD2 (6 bases). Trimming shortened V by 0 bases and J by 2 bases, and 9 bases separated the two germline ends. The CDR3 length is 14 residues. CDR1 and CDR2 from the germline V gene are SGHDT and YYEEEE. The CDR3 DNA sequence: TGTGCCAGCAGCTTGGGACTAGGAACCTACGAGCAGTACGTC. It encodes CASSLGLGTYEQYV.

The J gene is TRBJ2-1, the V gene TRBV29-1, with TRBD2 matching 8 bases. The CDR3 contains 15 residues. Looked up from germline, CDR1 is SQVTM and CDR2 is ANQGSEA. The V gene end was trimmed by 4 bases and the J gene end by 6 bases; junction bases not matched to a gene: 11. The CDR3 DNA reads TGCAGCGTTGGTCCCCCCAGCGGGAGTTCCAATGAGCAGTTCTTC. Translating gives CSVGPPSGSSNEQFF.

This clone was seen a single time. V gene TRBV5-6 combines with J gene TRBJ1-6; 7 bases agree with TRBD1. This CDR3 is built from 16 residues. V was pared by 5 bases and J by 4 bases, with 9 bases of the junction left unmatched. Per the germline V gene, CDR1 is SGHDT and CDR2 is YYEEEE. This chain's CDR3 is CASRSDRRFYNSPLHF. In DNA, the CDR3 is TGTGCCAGCAGATCGGACAGGAGGTTTTATAATTCACCCCTCCACTTT. Complete variable domain (other parts from reference TRBV5-6 and TRBJ1-6): DAGVTQSPTHLIKTRGQQVTLRCSPKSGHDTVSWYQQALGQGPQFIFQYYEEEERQRGNFPDRFSGHQFPNYSSELNVNALLLGDSALYLCASRSDRRFYNSPLHFGNGTRLTVT.

The genes are TRBV27 and TRBJ2-1; D is possibly TRBD1 (6 bases). CDR3 length: 13 amino acids. CDR1 MNHEY and CDR2 SMNVEV come from the germline V gene (reference sequence). V lost 6 bases, J lost 4 bases, and 10 bases lay in between. In nucleotides, the CDR3 is TGTGCCAGCAGCAGGGGTGGTTACAATGAGCAGTTCTTC. Residues: CASSRGGYNEQFF.

This clone was detected only a few times. This sequence joins TRBV6-2 or TRBV6-3 and TRBJ1-5; 7 bases are a match to TRBD1. The J segment lost 0 bases and the V segment lost 2 bases, leaving 4 bases of the junction unmatched. The CDR3 length is 16 residues. Germline V CDR1 and CDR2: MNHEY, SVGEGT. For the CDR3, the DNA is TGTGCCAGCAGTTACGCCGACAGGGATAGCAATCAGCCCCAGCATTTT. The encoded protein is CASSYADRDSNQPQHF.

The chain links TRBV4-2 to TRBJ2-1; 12 nucleotides agree with TRBD2. Per the germline V gene, CDR1 is LGHNA and CDR2 is YNFKEQ. This CDR3 is 17 amino acids long. V was clipped by 2 bases and J by 4 bases; unmatched bases: 6. The CDR3: CASSQSTSGGSYNEQFF. The CDR3 bases are TGTGCCAGCAGCCAATCAACTAGCGGGGGGTCGTACAATGAGCAGTTCTTC.

The chain employs TRBV12-3 or TRBV12-4 and TRBJ2-5, with D unresolved. The CDR3 runs to 12 residues. CDR3 residues: CPQREVQETQYF. The CDR3 DNA sequence: TGTCCCCAGAGAGAGGTCCAAGAGACCCAGTACTTC.

Here the CDR3 reads CASGTPQETQYF. The CDR3 DNA sequence: TGTGCCAGCGGGACTCCGCAAGAGACCCAGTACTTC. The rearrangement uses TRBV12-3 or TRBV12-4 and TRBJ2-5; D perhaps matches TRBD2 (6 bases). The V end was cut by 8 bases, the J end by 2 bases, with 9 bases between. CDR3 size: 12 residues.

This clone was picked up one time. The chain uses TRBV5-1 and TRBJ2-7; TRBD1 aligns across 7 bases. Germline CDR1 and CDR2: SGHRS and YFSETQ. Trimming at V came to 3 bases and at J to 3 bases, leaving 6 bases not matched to a gene. The length of the CDR3 is 14 residues. DNA of the CDR3: TGCGCCAGCAGCTCGTCGGGACAGCTCTACGAGCAGTACTTC. Protein: CASSSSGQLYEQYF.

V usage is TRBV5-6 and J usage is TRBJ1-1; D unresolved. Germline V lookup: CDR1 SGHDT, CDR2 YYEEEE. V lost 1 base to trimming and J lost 4 bases, with 11 bases between them. This CDR3 is 14 amino acids long. CDR3 loop: CASSLRGILTEAFF. CDR3 bases: TGTGCCAGCAGCTTGAGAGGGATTCTCACTGAAGCTTTCTTT.

The chain combines TRBV5-1 with TRBJ2-2; no firm D call. Germline loops: CDR1 SGHRS, CDR2 YFSETQ. This CDR3 contains 16 residues. Trimming took 4 bases from V and 6 from J, leaving 19 bases between them. CDR3 region: CASSLGPGGVAGELFF. The CDR3 DNA is TGCGCCAGCAGCCTAGGCCCTGGTGGCGTCGCCGGGGAGCTGTTTTTT.

The V call is TRBV4-3, the J call TRBJ2-7; D remains ambiguous. V was cut by 0 bases and J by 0 bases, with 9 bases left in between. The CDR3 loop spans 15 amino acids. CDR1 LGHNA and CDR2 YSLEER come from the germline V gene. The CDR3 nucleotides read TGCGCCAGCAGCCAAGATTATACGGTCTCCTACGAGCAGTACTTC. Encoded protein: CASSQDYTVSYEQYF.